A selection of T cell receptor beta chains follows, all from one sample in a study of OX40 agonist ivuxolimab in advanced cancers. Sequenced by immunoSEQ multiplex PCR; TCRdb stores in-frame clones only, minus some. This table has 80,000 to 85,000 clones, 70% to 90% appearing once. The specimen comprised CD4+ or CD8+ T cells sorted from blood, sampled in a trial of the OX40 agonist ivuxolimab. These TCRs come from an adult with an advanced solid tumor such as melanoma, head and neck, liver or kidney cancer. Both conserved end residues are part of each CDR3. Fields, in order: V gene, D gene, J gene, clone size, CDR3 DNA, CDR3 protein. D genes are given only for firm matches. For some rows the clone size is stated as once, few or many, or as a class when expanded; others skip it.

TRBV5-4,NA,TRBJ1-1,NA,TGTGCCAGCAGCTTGGCGGCCACTGAAGCTTTCTTT,CASSLAATEAFF
TRBV19,NA,TRBJ2-2,NA,TGTGCCAGTAGTATAACGGGGCCAGGCCCGTGGGAACTGTTTTTT,CASSITGPGPWELFF
TRBV27,NA,TRBJ2-1,NA,TGTGCCAGCAGCCCTGTTACCCCGGGCCACAATGAGCAGTTCTTC,CASSPVTPGHNEQFF
TRBV2,NA,TRBJ1-1,NA,TGTGCCAGCAATTACAGGAACACTGAAGCTTTCTTT,CASNYRNTEAFF
TRBV6-4,NA,TRBJ1-2,NA,TGTGCCAGCAGCCGAGAGGGGGGCAACTATGGCTACACCTTC,CASSREGGNYGYTF
TRBV9,NA,TRBJ2-3,NA,TGTGCCAGCAGCGACAGGGCTAGCACAGATACGCAGTATTTT,CASSDRASTDTQYF
TRBV6-1,NA,TRBJ2-7,NA,TGTGCCAGCTCAGCGGCCTACGAGCAGTACTTC,CASSAAYEQYF
TRBV4-2,NA,TRBJ2-3,NA,TGTGCCAGCAGCCACGGGGCCGGGACTAGCACAGATACGCAGTATTTT,CASSHGAGTSTDTQYF
TRBV2,TRBD2,TRBJ2-7,NA,TGTGCCAGCAGTGCGGAGGGGTTAGCGGGACACGAGCAGTACTTC,CASSAEGLAGHEQYF
TRBV12-5,NA,TRBJ2-1,NA,TGTGCTAGTGGTGCTGACAGGTATGAGCAGTTCTTC,CASGADRYEQFF
TRBV6-1,NA,TRBJ2-5,NA,TGTGCCAGCAGATTGACAGAGCTCCAAGAGACCCAGTACTTC,CASRLTELQETQYF
TRBV2,NA,TRBJ2-2,few,TGTGCCAGCAGTGTACGCACGAACACCGGGGAGCTGTTTTTT,CASSVRTNTGELFF
TRBV18,NA,TRBJ1-1,NA,TGTGCCAGCTCACCGGGTCAGCAGGGCGAAGCTTTCTTT,CASSPGQQGEAFF
TRBV5-4,TRBD2,TRBJ2-3,NA,TGTGCCAGCAGCTTGACTAGCGGGAGACCAGATACGCAGTATTTT,CASSLTSGRPDTQYF
TRBV2,TRBD1,TRBJ1-3,NA,TGTGCCAGCAGTGTTAGACAGGGAGAAGGATTTGCTGGAAACACCATATATTTT,CASSVRQGEGFAGNTIYF
TRBV27,NA,TRBJ2-7,NA,TGTGCCAGCTCCGGGGGCCTGGAGCAGTACTTC,CASSGGLEQYF
TRBV7-3,NA,TRBJ2-3,NA,TGTGCCAGCACCGAGGGTCGCCATCGGACAGATACGCAGTATTTT,CASTEGRHRTDTQYF
TRBV6-6,TRBD1,TRBJ1-2,NA,TGTGCCAGCAGTTACTCAGGGACAGCAATCGGCTACACCTTC,CASSYSGTAIGYTF
TRBV2,NA,TRBJ2-5,NA,TGTGCCAGCACTCCCGGGACTTACCAAGAGACCCAGTACTTC,CASTPGTYQETQYF
TRBV14,NA,TRBJ1-6,NA,TGTGCCAGCAGCCAACAGCCGAATAATTCACCCCTCCACTTT,CASSQQPNNSPLHF
TRBV5-6,NA,TRBJ1-2,NA,TGTGCCAGCCCCCGGATGGGGGGGGCCTTAAAGCCGAGCTATGGCTACACCTTC,CASPRMGGALKPSYGYTF
TRBV5-1,NA,TRBJ1-2,NA,TGCGCCAGCAGCTTGCTAGGGGATAACTATGGCTACACCTTC,CASSLLGDNYGYTF
TRBV2,NA,TRBJ1-3,NA,TGTGCCAGCAGTCCGTTGGGGGCTGGAAACACCATATATTTT,CASSPLGAGNTIYF
TRBV6-5,NA,TRBJ1-5,NA,TGTGCCAGCAGCGCCAGCAGGGATGGTCAGCCCCAGCATTTT,CASSASRDGQPQHF
TRBV12-5,NA,TRBJ2-1,NA,TGTGCTAGTGCCTGGGCCAACTACAATGAGCAGTTCTTC,CASAWANYNEQFF
TRBV6-5,NA,TRBJ2-7,NA,TGTGCCAGCAGTCCCCCGGGGGCAATTGGCTACGAGCAGTACTTC,CASSPPGAIGYEQYF
TRBV2,NA,TRBJ2-2,NA,TGTGCCAGCAGACGGTTCTCTGGGGAGCTGTTTTTT,CASRRFSGELFF
TRBV29-1,NA,TRBJ2-1,NA,TGCAGCGTTGGTGGGAGGACCTACAATGAGCAGTTCTTC,CSVGGRTYNEQFF
TRBV7-9,TRBD2,TRBJ2-5,NA,TGTGCCAGCAGTTCGGCTAGCGGACGCCCAGAGATCCAGTACTTC,CASSSASGRPEIQYF
TRBV28,TRBD1,TRBJ1-5,NA,TGTGCCAGCAGTGCTTTGGGGGACAGTAGGCAGCCCCAGCATTTT,CASSALGDSRQPQHF
TRBV7-3,TRBD2,TRBJ2-1,once,TGTGCCAGCAGCTTACCCGGGACTAGCGTGAATGAGCAGTTCTTC,CASSLPGTSVNEQFF
TRBV10-2,NA,TRBJ2-7,NA,TGCGCCAGCAGTACACCTATTGGAGCCGCCGACGAGCAGTACTTC,CASSTPIGAADEQYF
TRBV6-5,NA,TRBJ2-3,NA,TGTGCCAGCAGTTACCGTAAAGGGGGGCTTGGAGATACGCAGTATTTT,CASSYRKGGLGDTQYF
TRBV30,TRBD1,TRBJ1-5,NA,TGTGCCTGGAGTGCAGGGACAGCCTCTAGCAATCAGCCCCAGCATTTT,CAWSAGTASSNQPQHF
TRBV29-1,TRBD1,TRBJ1-4,NA,TGCAGCGCAGGCCGGGACAGGGGGGAAAAACTGTTTTTT,CSAGRDRGEKLFF
TRBV7-2,NA,TRBJ2-3,NA,TGTGCCAGCAACCCGGGGAGCTCCACAGATACGCAGTATTTT,CASNPGSSTDTQYF
TRBV5-4,TRBD2,TRBJ2-5,NA,TGTGCCAGCAGTTCGACTAGCGGGAGGAGGGAGACCCAGTACTTC,CASSSTSGRRETQYF
TRBV7-2,NA,TRBJ2-1,once,TGTGCCAGCTCCTGGAGCGGATCCAGCGGAAATGAGCAGTTCTTC,CASSWSGSSGNEQFF
TRBV5-1,TRBD1,TRBJ2-7,NA,TGCGCCAGCAGCTTGTCGACAGGGTCGGGGTCCTACGAGCAGTACTTC,CASSLSTGSGSYEQYF
TRBV27,NA,TRBJ1-5,NA,TGTGCCAGCAGTTCTGGGGCCCCAGGGTGGGATCAGCCCCAGCATTTT,CASSSGAPGWDQPQHF
TRBV6-1,TRBD2,TRBJ2-7,NA,TGTGCCAGCAAGATGGGACTAGCGAGTCCTGGCGAGCAGTACTTC,CASKMGLASPGEQYF
TRBV7-9,NA,TRBJ1-1,NA,TGTGCCAGCAGCCCCGTACCAGATGAAGCTTTCTTT,CASSPVPDEAFF
TRBV28,NA,TRBJ1-2,few,NA,CASSTSPARRGYTF